Presented here are 18 T cell receptor beta chains from one specimen sequenced in a study of T cells expressing NK-cell markers. One entry per CDR3 protein, without DNA, is what TCRdb gives after re-calling the 5' RACE reads. The data include 300,000 to 500,000 distinct CDR3 sequences; the top ten clones carry around 10%. The source material was blood T cells: a sorted CD56 or NKG2C T cell subset, CD4+ or CD8+ T cells, or bulk PBMC T cells (not recorded which). Receptors were obtained from a woman in her 50s in good health.

CDR3 sequence reads: CASSTRQNYNEQFF. The chain couples TRBV7-8 to TRBJ2-1; TCRdb outputs TRBD1, but without DNA this stays unchecked. The germline V gene has CDR1 SGHVS and CDR2 FQNEAQ. The CDR3 has 14 amino acids.

The chain recombines TRBV20-1 with TRBJ2-1; TCRdb designates TRBD2, a call that cannot be tested without DNA. Germline CDR1 is DFQATT and CDR2 is SNEGSKA (reference sequence). The CDR3 has 13 residues. CDR3 sequence reads: CSAETSAVNEQFF.

The gene calls are TRBV18 and TRBJ2-5; TCRdb selects TRBD1, and the lack of DNA leaves this call unchecked. Germline lookup yields CDR1 KGHSH and CDR2 LQKENI. This CDR3 is built from 16 residues. The CDR3 sequence: CASSPPRTGIQETQYF.

The V gene is TRBV24-1, the J gene TRBJ2-4; TCRdb indicates TRBD1, and absent DNA this call remains unverified. CDR3 length: 15 residues. From germline, CDR1 is KGHDR and CDR2 SFDVKD. The CDR3 region is CATSEADRAQNIQYF.

The genes are TRBV6-6 and TRBJ2-1; TCRdb indicates TRBD1, and absent DNA this call remains unverified. This CDR3 has 20 amino acids. Germline CDR1 and CDR2: MNHNY and SVGAGI (reference sequence). The CDR3: CASSSLGGQNSNRFNNEQFF.

The chain joins TRBV5-1 to TRBJ2-3; TCRdb reports TRBD1, a call that lacks DNA to check it against. CDR1 and CDR2 from the germline V gene are SGHRS and YFSETQ. The length of the CDR3 is 15 residues. CDR3 sequence reads: CASSKLAPSTDTQYF.

The rearrangement uses TRBV3-1 and TRBJ2-5; no DNA is available, so the TRBD1 call from TCRdb remains unchecked. CDR3 length: 14 residues. Germline V gives CDR1 LGHDT, CDR2 YNNKEL (reference sequence). The CDR3 protein is CASSQSRRGETQYF.

The chain links TRBV27 to TRBJ2-7; TCRdb's assignment of TRBD1 cannot be checked, as there is no DNA. The CDR3 consists of 12 residues. CDR1 is MNHEY and CDR2 is SMNVEV in the germline V gene (reference sequence). CDR3 residues: CASKGGGYEQYF.

The chain has TRBV11-2 and TRBJ2-7; with no DNA, the TCRdb D assignment of TRBD1 cannot be verified. This CDR3 contains 15 residues. Germline V gives CDR1 SGHAT, CDR2 FQNNGV. This CDR3 reads CASSLEVRTAYEQYF.

V and J are TRBV2 and TRBJ2-7; lacking DNA, the TRBD2 call made by TCRdb goes unchecked. The germline V gene encodes CDR1 SNHLY and CDR2 FYNNEI. The CDR3 totals 14 residues. Here the CDR3 reads CASRRGGGKYEQYF.

This chain uses TRBV2 with TRBJ2-1; there is no DNA to check the TCRdb D call of TRBD2. The CDR3 contains 16 residues. The germline V gene has CDR1 SNHLY and CDR2 FYNNEI. The chain's CDR3 is CASSDLETSGYNEQFF.

The chain combines TRBV3-1 with TRBJ1-2; there is no DNA to check the TCRdb D call of TRBD1. Germline V gene data show CDR1 as LGHDT and CDR2 as YNNKEL (reference sequence). The CDR3 has 15 amino acids. This chain's CDR3 is CASSQERGDNYGYTF.

The chain combines TRBV10-3 with TRBJ2-1. The CDR3 sequence is 13 residues long. The germline CDR1 and CDR2 sequences are ENHRY and SYGVKD. CDR3 region: CAISDIRTNEQFF.

The chain recombines TRBV27 with TRBJ1-2. This CDR3 has 17 residues. The V gene's germline CDR1 is MNHEY and CDR2 SMNVEV (reference sequence). The CDR3 reads CASGKNDQVQANYGYTF.

The chain has TRBV29-1 and TRBJ1-4; checking the TCRdb D call of TRBD1 is not possible without DNA. The germline CDR1 and CDR2 sequences are SQVTM and ANQGSEA. This CDR3 comprises 14 residues. This CDR3 is CSATGGVSNEKLFF.

This chain links TRBV10-1 with TRBJ2-1. The germline V gene encodes CDR1 WNHNN and CDR2 SYGVQD (reference sequence). This CDR3 is 13 amino acids long. The CDR3 loop reads CASSWEALNEQFF.

The V call is TRBV14, the J call TRBJ2-2; there is no DNA to check the TCRdb D call of TRBD1. CDR3 length: 13 residues. Germline V gene data show CDR1 as SGHDN and CDR2 as FVKESK. This CDR3 reads CASSTRVTGELFF.

The chain is built from TRBV20-1 and TRBJ2-5; TCRdb lists TRBD2, though no DNA is available to test this call. The CDR3 sequence is 15 residues long. Germline V gives CDR1 DFQATT, CDR2 SNEGSKA (reference sequence). CDR3 sequence: CSARDAGKSQETQYF.